A single sample is the source of the 25 T cell receptor beta chains below, sequenced in a study of CD8+ T cells in alopecia areata. Investigators isolated RNA and reverse transcribed it into cDNA to act as the sequencing template. TCRdb's table, derived via immunoSEQ multiplex PCR, lists solely in-frame clones and lacks some. The repertoire includes about 200,000 clones, about 60% of them detected once, and just over 0.45% sits in the top ten. The material was CD4+ T cells sorted from blood, obtained at week 0. These receptors originate from a human donor with alopecia areata.

The chain employs TRBV29-1 and TRBJ2-7; TRBD1 agrees at 9 bases. Trimming took 4 bases from V and 4 from J; bases not matched to a gene: 2. Germline CDR1 is SQVTM and CDR2 is ANQGSEA. The CDR3 length is 12 residues. CDR3 nucleotides: TGCAGCGTTGCGGGACAGGGTTACGAGCAGTACTTC. It is translated as CSVAGQGYEQYF.

This clone showed up just a few times. This sequence joins TRBV2 and TRBJ2-1, with D perhaps matching TRBD2 (5 bases). The CDR3 length is 15 residues. Looked up from germline, CDR1 is SNHLY and CDR2 is FYNNEI. Deletions cut 6 bases from V and 2 bases from J, with 14 bases between. CDR3 bases: TGTGCCAGCAGGGAGGACTGGGCGGCCTACAATGAGCAGTTCTTC. Translation: CASREDWAAYNEQFF.

This chain uses TRBV7-9 with TRBJ1-2; no firm D call. Trimming cost V 1 base and J 6 bases, with 9 bases left between them. Germline lookup yields CDR1 SEHNR and CDR2 FQNEAQ (reference sequence). This CDR3 has 13 residues. This CDR3 reads CASSLVRGNGYTF. DNA for the CDR3: TGTGCCAGCAGCTTAGTAAGAGGGAATGGCTACACCTTC.

In regard to this clone: This specimen includes other DNA sequences encoding the same CDR3. V and J are TRBV30 and TRBJ1-2; D call uncertain. The CDR3 runs to 12 residues. V lost 1 base and J 4 bases, leaving 7 bases between the germline ends. Germline assignment: CDR1 GTSNPN and CDR2 SVGIG (reference sequence). The CDR3: CAWSGESYGYTF. In DNA form, the CDR3 reads TGTGCCTGGAGTGGCGAAAGCTATGGCTACACCTTC.

This clone was observed a handful of times. This chain's CDR3 is CASSTPGQGRTGELFF. As DNA, the CDR3 is TGTGCCAGCAGCACGCCTGGACAGGGAAGGACCGGGGAGCTGTTTTTT. V and J are TRBV5-4 and TRBJ2-2; 8 bases line up with TRBD1. Trimming removed 4 bases from V and 5 bases from J; junction bases left unmatched: 10. This CDR3 is 16 amino acids long. CDR1 SGHNT and CDR2 YYREEE come from the germline V gene (reference sequence).

The V and J genes are TRBV27 and TRBJ1-4; tentative D call: TRBD1 (6 bases). The germline V gene encodes CDR1 MNHEY and CDR2 SMNVEV (reference sequence). Trimming took off 4 bases at V and 3 bases at J, with 15 bases between the two ends. This CDR3 has 16 residues. As DNA, the CDR3 is TGTGCCAGCAGTTGGCAGGGGTTATTCTCTAATGAAAAACTGTTTTTT. This encodes CASSWQGLFSNEKLFF.

This chain connects TRBV20-1 to TRBJ2-4; no reliable D call. In germline, CDR1 is DFQATT, CDR2 SNEGSKA (reference sequence). V lost 7 bases and J lost 7, with 2 bases in between. The CDR3 covers 8 residues. This CDR3 reads CSVNIQYF. CDR3 DNA sequence: TGCAGTGTTAACATTCAGTACTTC.

This clone was found a few times. The chain links TRBV6-6 to TRBJ1-2; D is unresolved. V lost 0 bases and J 6 bases, leaving 14 bases between the germline ends. Per the germline V gene, CDR1 is MNHNY and CDR2 is SVGAGI (reference sequence). CDR3 length equals 15 residues. The CDR3 loop reads CASSYSGTANNGYTF. The DNA for the CDR3 is TGTGCCAGCAGTTACTCCGGTACAGCTAATAATGGCTACACCTTC.

This clone was counted a few times. The rearrangement joins TRBV4-2 to TRBJ1-1; D gene unclear. V shed 5 bases and J shed 2 bases, with 12 bases lying between them. The CDR3 is 14 residues long. Germline V gene lookup returns CDR1 LGHNA and CDR2 YNFKEQ. The CDR3 DNA reads TGTGCCAGCAGCTTGTATGCGGTTAACACTGAAGCTTTCTTT. The encoded protein is CASSLYAVNTEAFF.

This clone was detected a few times. The V call is TRBV29-1, the J call TRBJ1-1; 8 bases agree with TRBD1. CDR1 and CDR2 from the germline V gene are SQVTM and ANQGSEA. The CDR3 is 14 amino acids. The CDR3 DNA reads TGCAGAGCAAACAGGGGGGACTCAGGGACTGAAGCTTTCTTT. As protein: CRANRGDSGTEAFF. Drawing the rest from reference TRBV29-1 and TRBJ1-1, the complete variable domain is SAVISQKPSRDICQRGTSLTIQCQVDSQVTMMFWYRQQPGQSLTLIATANQGSEATYESGFVIDKFPISRPNLTFSTLTVSNMSPEDSSIYLCRANRGDSGTEAFFGQGTRLTVV.

The chain recombines TRBV6-5 with TRBJ1-1; D gene ambiguous. Trimming left V 4 bases short and J 0 bases short, with 15 bases between. The CDR3 covers 16 residues. Germline CDR1 is MNHEY and CDR2 is SVGAGI. CDR3 residues: CASSSTISALNTEAFF. In nucleotides, the CDR3 is TGTGCCAGCAGTTCCACAATCTCGGCCCTGAACACTGAAGCTTTCTTT.

This clone was detected a few times. This rearrangement joins TRBV4-1 to TRBJ1-2, with 8 positions matching TRBD1. Trimming at V came to 4 bases and at J to 12 bases, leaving 10 bases not matched to a gene. The CDR3 consists of 13 residues. Germline V CDR1 and CDR2: MGHRA, YSYEKL. The CDR3 spells CASSRGTGYHNTF. CDR3 DNA sequence: TGCGCCAGCAGCCGCGGGACAGGCTACCATAACACCTTC.

J is TRBJ2-1 and V is TRBV4-1; 9 bases agree with TRBD1. The germline V gene has CDR1 MGHRA and CDR2 YSYEKL. V lost 4 bases to trimming and J lost 7 bases; unmatched junction nucleotides: 8. This CDR3 has 15 residues. CDR3 residues: CASSPDRGSRNEQFF. For the CDR3, the DNA is TGCGCCAGCAGCCCGGACAGGGGATCGAGAAATGAGCAGTTCTTC.

The genes are TRBV5-1 and TRBJ2-5; tentative D call: TRBD2 (6 bases). Trimming removed 4 bases from V and 5 bases from J, with 15 bases in between. Germline CDR1 reads SGHRS; CDR2 reads YFSETQ. The CDR3 length is 14 residues. For the CDR3, the DNA is TGCGCCAGCAGCACCGGGACTGGGGGGGAGACCCAGTACTTC. Protein: CASSTGTGGETQYF.

This chain connects TRBV7-7 to TRBJ2-1; 12 positions match TRBD2. V lost 5 bases, J lost 7 bases, and 3 bases stayed unmatched. Germline values: CDR1 SSHAT, CDR2 FNYEAQ (reference sequence). The CDR3 totals 14 residues. The CDR3 nucleotides are TGTGCCAGCAGCCCTAGCGGGGGGGAAAATGAGCAGTTCTTC. It translates to CASSPSGGENEQFF.

The chain carries TRBV6-5 and TRBJ2-7; D uncertain. Deletions cut 6 bases from V and 0 bases from J, with 3 bases between. Germline CDR1 is MNHEY and CDR2 is SVGAGI. The length of the CDR3 is 11 residues. CDR3 coding DNA: TGTGCCAGCAGGACCTCCTACGAGCAGTACTTC. Encoded protein: CASRTSYEQYF.

This clone was picked up a small number of times. The chain uses TRBV30 and TRBJ1-2, with D possibly TRBD1 on 5 matching bases. Germline V gives CDR1 GTSNPN, CDR2 SVGIG (reference sequence). Trimming pared 4 bases from V and 2 bases from J, leaving 11 bases between. This CDR3 is 13 amino acids long. Here the CDR3 reads CAWNRDGNYGYTF. The CDR3 DNA sequence: TGTGCCTGGAATAGGGACGGAAACTATGGCTACACCTTC.

Only a few counts were recorded for this clone. The chain employs TRBV7-3 and TRBJ2-2; D not certain. V lost 5 bases, J lost 2 bases, and 6 bases lay in between. CDR1 is SGHTA and CDR2 is FQGTGA in the germline V gene. This CDR3 is 13 amino acids long. The CDR3 region has the DNA TGTGCCAGCAGCCTCTCAAACACCGGGGAGCTGTTTTTT. Residues: CASSLSNTGELFF.

The chain joins TRBV7-6 to TRBJ2-1; possibly TRBD1 or TRBD2 for D (7 bases each). CDR1 SGHVS and CDR2 FNYEAQ come from the germline V gene. V gave up 4 bases and J gave up 4 bases, with 11 bases separating them. CDR3 length: 14 residues. The CDR3 here is CASSSQGGYNEQFF. The CDR3, as DNA: TGTGCCAGCAGCTCCCAGGGGGGGTACAATGAGCAGTTCTTC.

The table lists this clone with a few counts. The chain is built from TRBV19 and TRBJ1-1, with D hard to call. CDR3 length: 13 amino acids. Germline V gene data show CDR1 as LNHDA and CDR2 as SQIVND (reference sequence). Trimming stripped 3 bases from V and 1 base from J, with 6 bases between. CDR3 sequence (DNA): TGTGCCAGTAGTATCGGACGGAACACTGAAGCTTTCTTT. Amino acids: CASSIGRNTEAFF.

This chain joins TRBV13 and TRBJ2-7; D remains ambiguous. With 3 bases removed from V and 5 bases from J, the gap between germline ends came to 5 bases. This CDR3 is built from 11 residues. From germline, CDR1 is PRHDT and CDR2 FYEKMQ (reference sequence). The CDR3 DNA reads as TGTGCCAGCAGCTTTCAGGACGAGCAGTACTTC. Translating gives CASSFQDEQYF.

This clone was counted only a few times. V gene TRBV5-1 combines with J gene TRBJ2-7, with a possible D match to TRBD1 (6 bases). Trimming shortened V by 3 bases and J by 3 bases, and 10 bases separated the two germline ends. Per the germline V gene, CDR1 is SGHRS and CDR2 is YFSETQ. This CDR3 is built from 13 residues. In nucleotides, the CDR3 is TGCGCCAGCAGCTCTGGACAGTACTACGAGCAGTACTTC. As protein: CASSSGQYYEQYF.

This clone has only a few counts. The chain links TRBV4-2 to TRBJ2-7; 8 nucleotides line up with TRBD2. The CDR3 extends over 15 amino acids. CDR1 is LGHNA, CDR2 YNFKEQ, per germline. J gave up 1 base and V 3 bases, and 5 bases lay outside the gene matches. The CDR3 loop reads CASSQIAGSSYEQYF. For the CDR3, the DNA is TGTGCCAGCAGCCAGATAGCGGGGTCATCCTACGAGCAGTACTTC.

This chain uses TRBV6-5 with TRBJ1-2; D is unclear. The CDR3 is 11 residues long. Trimming left V 7 bases short and J 5 bases short, with 8 bases between. Germline-derived CDR1 and CDR2 are MNHEY and SVGAGI. CDR3 sequence: CASNSLYGYTF. CDR3 DNA sequence: TGTGCCAGCAACAGCCTTTATGGCTACACCTTC.

The chain recombines TRBV25-1 with TRBJ2-6, with D maybe TRBD1 (6 bases). The CDR3 is made up of 15 amino acids. In germline, CDR1 is MGHDK, CDR2 SYGVNS. Between the trimmed V and J ends, which lost 5 bases and 3 bases, there was a span of 11 bases. CDR3 DNA: TGTGCCAGCAGTACGACAGGCTTTGGGGCCAACGTCCTGACTTTC. Protein sequence: CASSTTGFGANVLTF.